Ten or more counts support the clone carrying this TCR beta chain. The target antigen is unknown. Trimming removed 4 bases at V and 3 bases at J, with 16 bases between. Looked up from germline, CDR1 is SGHAT and CDR2 is FQNNGV. The CDR3 has 15 residues. Each single cDNA molecule received a unique molecular identifier. Each CDR3 protein is one row after TCRdb ran MiXCR on the 5' RACE reads. The table includes tens of thousands of distinct CDR3 sequences, around 12% detected once. The sample is drawn from a study of early T cells in non-severe SARS-CoV-2 infection. Study at large: Alpha and beta chains were unpaired, from unsorted whole-blood bulk RNA. Findings and caveats of the study: The VDJdb matching leaned toward anti-spike CD8 responses and overlooked private and CD4 specificities.

The source material was whole blood, sampled at baseline. The rearrangement joins TRBV11-2 to TRBJ2-7; D unresolved. The receptor was isolated from an adult who was a healthcare worker with PCR-confirmed SARS-CoV-2 infection or an uninfected control (not recorded which). The DNA for the CDR3 is TGTGCCAGCAGCTACGACCTACAGAGCTACTACGAGCAGTACTTC. Translated: CASSYDLQSYYEQYF.